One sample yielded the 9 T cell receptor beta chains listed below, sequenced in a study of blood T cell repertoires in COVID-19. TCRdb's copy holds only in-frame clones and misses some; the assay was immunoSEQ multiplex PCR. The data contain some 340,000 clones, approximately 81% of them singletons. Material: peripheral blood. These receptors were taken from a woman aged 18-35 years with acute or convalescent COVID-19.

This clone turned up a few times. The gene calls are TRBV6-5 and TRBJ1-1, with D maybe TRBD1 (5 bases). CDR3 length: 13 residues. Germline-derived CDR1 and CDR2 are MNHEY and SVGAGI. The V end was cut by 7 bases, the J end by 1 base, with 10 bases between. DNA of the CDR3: TGTGCCAGCACCGGGGGTGGGAACACTGAAGCTTTCTTT. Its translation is CASTGGGNTEAFF.

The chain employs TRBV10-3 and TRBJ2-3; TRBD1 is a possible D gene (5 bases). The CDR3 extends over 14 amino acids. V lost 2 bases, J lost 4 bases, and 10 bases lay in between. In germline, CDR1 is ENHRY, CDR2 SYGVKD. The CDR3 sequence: CAISEPAGSDTQYF. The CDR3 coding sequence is TGTGCCATCAGTGAGCCCGCAGGGTCAGATACGCAGTATTTT.

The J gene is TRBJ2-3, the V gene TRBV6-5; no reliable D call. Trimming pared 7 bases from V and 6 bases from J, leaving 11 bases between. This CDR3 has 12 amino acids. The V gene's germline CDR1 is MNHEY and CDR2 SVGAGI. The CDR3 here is CASMDLRDTQYF. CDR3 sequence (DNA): TGTGCCAGCATGGATTTGAGGGATACGCAGTATTTT.

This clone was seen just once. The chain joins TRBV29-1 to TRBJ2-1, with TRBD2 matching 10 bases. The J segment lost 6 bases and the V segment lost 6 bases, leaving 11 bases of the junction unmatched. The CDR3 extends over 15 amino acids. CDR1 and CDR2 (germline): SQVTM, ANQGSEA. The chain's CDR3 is CSVVVTSGAANEQFF. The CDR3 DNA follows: TGCAGCGTGGTAGTCACTAGCGGGGCCGCCAATGAGCAGTTCTTC.

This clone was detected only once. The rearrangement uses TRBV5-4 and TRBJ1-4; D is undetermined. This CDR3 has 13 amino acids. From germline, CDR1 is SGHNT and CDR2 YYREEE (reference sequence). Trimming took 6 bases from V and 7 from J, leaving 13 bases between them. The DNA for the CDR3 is TGTGCCAGCACAGGAGGGTTGGGTGAAAAACTGTTTTTT. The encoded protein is CASTGGLGEKLFF.

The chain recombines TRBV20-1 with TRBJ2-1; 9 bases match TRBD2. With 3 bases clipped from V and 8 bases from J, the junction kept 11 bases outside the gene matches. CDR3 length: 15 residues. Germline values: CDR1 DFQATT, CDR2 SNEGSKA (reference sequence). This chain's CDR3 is CSASSSAGGQYEQFF. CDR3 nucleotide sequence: TGCAGTGCTAGTTCGTCTGCGGGAGGGCAGTATGAGCAGTTCTTC.

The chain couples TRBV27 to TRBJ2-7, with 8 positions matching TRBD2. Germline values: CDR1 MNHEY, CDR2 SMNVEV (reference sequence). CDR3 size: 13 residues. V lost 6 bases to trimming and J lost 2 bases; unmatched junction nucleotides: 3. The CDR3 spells CASRRGEAYEQYF. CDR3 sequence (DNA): TGTGCCAGCAGGCGGGGGGAGGCCTACGAGCAGTACTTC.

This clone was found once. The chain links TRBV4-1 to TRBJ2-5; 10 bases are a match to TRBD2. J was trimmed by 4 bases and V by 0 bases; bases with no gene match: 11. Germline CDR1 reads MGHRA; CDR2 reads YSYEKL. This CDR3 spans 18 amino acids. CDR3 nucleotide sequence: TGCGCCAGCAGCCAAGACGTGGATAGCGGGAGGTACTTAGAGACCCAGTACTTC. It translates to CASSQDVDSGRYLETQYF.

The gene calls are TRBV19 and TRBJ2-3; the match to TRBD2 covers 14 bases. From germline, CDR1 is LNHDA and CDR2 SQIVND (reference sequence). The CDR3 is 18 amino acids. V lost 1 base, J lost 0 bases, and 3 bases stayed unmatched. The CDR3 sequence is CASSIGTSGRTSTDTQYF. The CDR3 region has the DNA TGTGCCAGTAGTATAGGGACTAGCGGGAGGACTAGCACAGATACGCAGTATTTT. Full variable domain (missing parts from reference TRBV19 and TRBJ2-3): DGGITQSPKYLFRKEGQNVTLSCEQNLNHDAMYWYRQDPGQGLRLIYYSQIVNDFQKGDIAEGYSVSREKKESFPLTVTSAQKNPTAFYLCASSIGTSGRTSTDTQYFGPGTRLTVL.